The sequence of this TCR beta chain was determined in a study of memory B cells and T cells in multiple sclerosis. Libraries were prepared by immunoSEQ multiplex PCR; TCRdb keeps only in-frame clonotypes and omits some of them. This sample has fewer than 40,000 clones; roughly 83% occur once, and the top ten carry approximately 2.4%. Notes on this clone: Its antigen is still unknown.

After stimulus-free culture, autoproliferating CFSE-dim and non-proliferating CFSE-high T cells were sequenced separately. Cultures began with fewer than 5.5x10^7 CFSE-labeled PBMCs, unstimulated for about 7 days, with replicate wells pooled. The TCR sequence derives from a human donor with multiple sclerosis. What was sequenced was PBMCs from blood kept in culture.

DNA of the CDR3: TGTGCCAGCATTGACACCGCTAATCAGCCCCAGCATTTT. Encoded protein: CASIDTANQPQHF. The chain recombines TRBV6-1 with TRBJ1-5; D gene ambiguous. The ends were cut back, 7 bases at V and 4 bases at J, with 11 bases in the middle. CDR1 and CDR2 from the germline V gene are MNHNS and SASEGT. The CDR3 runs to 13 residues.